This TCR beta chain was retrieved from a study of T cell responses to AZD1222 COVID-19 vaccine. The V and J ends lost 3 bases and 10 bases respectively, with 10 bases between them. The CDR3 consists of 12 residues. From germline, CDR1 is SGHTA and CDR2 FQGNSA. Measured with immunoSEQ multiplex PCR; TCRdb has only the in-frame clones, and not every one. The sample contains 120,000 or so clones, 70% to 90% of which appear only once. Sequencing used peripheral blood, obtained on day 0 of AZD1222 vaccination. V is TRBV7-2 and J is TRBJ1-3; D gene uncertain. The TCR originated in an adult in good health. In DNA, the CDR3 is TGTGCCAGCAGCTTCCCGGGTTTGACCATATATTTT. Residues: CASSFPGLTIYF.